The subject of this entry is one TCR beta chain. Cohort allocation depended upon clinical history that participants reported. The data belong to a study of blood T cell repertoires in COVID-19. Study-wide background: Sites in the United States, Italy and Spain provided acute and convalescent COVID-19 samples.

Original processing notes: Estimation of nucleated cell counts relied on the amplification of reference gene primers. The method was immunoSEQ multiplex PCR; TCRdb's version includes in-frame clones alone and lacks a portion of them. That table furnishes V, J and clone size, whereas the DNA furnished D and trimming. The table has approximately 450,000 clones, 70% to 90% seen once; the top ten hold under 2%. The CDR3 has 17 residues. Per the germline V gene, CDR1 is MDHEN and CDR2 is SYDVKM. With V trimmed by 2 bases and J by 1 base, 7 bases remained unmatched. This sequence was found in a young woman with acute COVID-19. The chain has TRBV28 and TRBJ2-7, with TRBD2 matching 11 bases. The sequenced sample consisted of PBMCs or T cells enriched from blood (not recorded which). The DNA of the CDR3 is TGTGCCAGCAGTTTAGGGCAGACTAGCGGGGCATCCTACGAGCAGTACTTC. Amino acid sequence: CASSLGQTSGASYEQYF.